This T cell receptor (beta chain) was profiled in a study of T cells in Graves' hyperthyroidism and ophthalmopathy. Overall study findings and caveats: Peripheral blood also featured most of the thyroid clonotypes expanded above 0.001.

From RNA transcripts, TCR beta CDR3 regions were amplified. The study used the HTBI primer set for a first-round RT-PCR of the TCR CDR3. TCRdb fed the multiplex PCR reads into MiXCR, producing one record per CDR3 protein. This sample carries roughly 630,000 distinct CDR3 sequences, more than 15% of them seen once, and the ten largest clones take under 8%. The CDR3 has 15 amino acids. The germline V gene encodes CDR1 MNHEY and CDR2 SMNVEV (reference sequence). For this clonotype: Its antigen is undetermined. An end of the junction differs from the germline gene, which may be a read error.

Patients aged 18 to 65 had newly diagnosed hyperthyroidism lasting under 2 months. It was uncontrolled infection, other autoimmune disease, pregnancy or lactation that excluded patients. The rearrangement links TRBV27 to TRBJ2-3; 11 nucleotides align to TRBD1. This sequence was found in a woman aged 25 to 39 with Graves' hyperthyroidism. The sample comprised blood. In DNA form, the CDR3 reads TGTGCCAGCAGAACGGACAGGGGGCTCACAGATGCGCAGTATTTT. Protein sequence: CASRTDRGLTDAQYF.